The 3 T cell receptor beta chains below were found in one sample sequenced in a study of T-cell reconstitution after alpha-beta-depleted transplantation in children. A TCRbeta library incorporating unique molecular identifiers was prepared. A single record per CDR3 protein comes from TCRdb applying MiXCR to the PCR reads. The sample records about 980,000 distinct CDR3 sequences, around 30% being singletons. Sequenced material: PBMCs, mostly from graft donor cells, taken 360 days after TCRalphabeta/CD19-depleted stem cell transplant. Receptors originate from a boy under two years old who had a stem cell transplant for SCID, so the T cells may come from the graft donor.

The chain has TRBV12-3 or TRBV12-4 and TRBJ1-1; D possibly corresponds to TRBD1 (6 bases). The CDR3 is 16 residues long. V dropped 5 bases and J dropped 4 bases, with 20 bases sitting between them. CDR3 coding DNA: TGTGCCAGCAGTCCCCGGGGAAGGGAAGGGGGCACTGAAGCTTTCTTT. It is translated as CASSPRGREGGTEAFF.

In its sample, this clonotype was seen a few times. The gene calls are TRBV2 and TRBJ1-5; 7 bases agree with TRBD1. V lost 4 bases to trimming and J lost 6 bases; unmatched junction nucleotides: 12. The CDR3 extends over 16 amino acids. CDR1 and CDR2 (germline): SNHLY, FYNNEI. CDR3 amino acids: CASSARTGAGGQPQHF. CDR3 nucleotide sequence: TGTGCCAGCAGTGCCCGGACAGGCGCTGGCGGTCAGCCCCAGCATTTT.

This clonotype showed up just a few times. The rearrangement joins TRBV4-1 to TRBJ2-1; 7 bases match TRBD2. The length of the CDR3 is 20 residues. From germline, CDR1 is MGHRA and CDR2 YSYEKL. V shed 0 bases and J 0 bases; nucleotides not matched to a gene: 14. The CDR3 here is CASSQEGTTSRISSYNEQFF. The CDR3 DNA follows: TGCGCCAGCAGCCAAGAGGGGACGACTAGCCGCATCAGCTCCTACAATGAGCAGTTCTTC.